These T cell receptor beta chains were read from a single sample in a study of CD8+ T cells in alopecia areata. The protocol was immunoSEQ multiplex PCR, while the TCRdb copy is restricted to in-frame clones and leaves out a portion. The table shows some 200,000 clones, with under 60% occurring only once. The sample here was CD8+ T cells sorted from blood, taken at week 24, from a patient treated with tofacitinib. These TCRs come from a human donor with alopecia areata. The CDR3 runs from the conserved cysteine through the conserved F or W. A D gene is named only where the DNA matches it firmly.

D gene	V gene	J gene	CDR3 DNA	CDR3 protein
TRBD1	TRBV7-9	TRBJ2-1	TGTGCCAGCAGCTCTGGGACAGGGAATTACAATGAGCAGTTCTTC	CASSSGTGNYNEQFF
-	TRBV6-5	TRBJ2-5	TGTGCCAGCAGTTACTCGGTCACAGCGCCTAAAGAGACCCAGTACTTC	CASSYSVTAPKETQYF
-	TRBV27	TRBJ2-5	TGTGCCAGCAGTTTATCGACATTACAAGAGACCCAGTACTTC	CASSLSTLQETQYF
TRBD1	TRBV4-1	TRBJ2-1	TGCGCCAGCAGCCAAATGGGACAGATGCATGAGCAGTTCTTC	CASSQMGQMHEQFF
TRBD1	TRBV7-9	TRBJ2-4	TGTGCCAGCAGCACGACAGGGATGAGCGTCAAAAACATTCAGTACTTC	CASSTTGMSVKNIQYF
-	TRBV27	TRBJ1-2	TGTGCCAGCAGTTTCTCGTTTCCGGGGGCCGGCTATGGCTACACCTTC	CASSFSFPGAGYGYTF
-	TRBV5-6	TRBJ2-7	TGTGCCAGCAGCTTCGGGGGCACCTACGAGCAGTACTTC	CASSFGGTYEQYF
TRBD1	TRBV11-2	TRBJ2-7	TGTGCCAGCAGCTTGGATCCCCGGACAGGCTACTCCTACGAGCAGTACTTC	CASSLDPRTGYSYEQYF
TRBD1	TRBV29-1	TRBJ2-7	TGCAGCGTTGGAGGGGGCTTCGAGCAGTACTTC	CSVGGGFEQYF
-	TRBV6-5	TRBJ2-7	TGTGCCAGCAGTTACTCGCTTCGGCAGTTCAACGAGCAGTACTTC	CASSYSLRQFNEQYF
-	TRBV5-1	TRBJ2-3	TGCGCCAGCAGCTTGGGTCGGGATACGCAGTATTTT	CASSLGRDTQYF